These 31 T cell receptor beta chains share one sample of origin, sequenced in a study of regulatory T cells in long-lasting Graves disease listed by TCRdb under 2021. The time point tag for this specimen amounts to: newly diagnosed GD, antithyroid drugs for less than 3 months. RNA was extracted from PBMCs in TRIzol for both TCR sequencing and RNA sequencing. Library preparation used multiplex PCR. Sequenced on an Illumina HiSeq 4000. iRepertoire HTBI primers and Arm-PCR amplification of CDR3 regions were used to construct TCR beta libraries. Clones were called with MiXCR by TCRdb after fastp trimmed the public reads at Q25, and only in-frame beta chains were retained. Records with the same CDR3 protein are collapsed into one entry carrying the most frequent genes and DNA. The sample records roughly 380,000 distinct CDR3 sequences, roughly 15% of which are singletons. Together, the top ten hold about 20% of the sample.

The specimen was peripheral blood mononuclear cells (PBMCs), collected at new diagnosis, from a patient treated with antithyroid drugs. The receptors were gathered from a female donor with Graves disease.

This clonotype was detected ten times or more. The chain joins TRBV30 to TRBJ2-2; D not certain. Trimming stripped 3 bases from V and 0 bases from J, with 5 bases between. This CDR3 region has 13 residues. CDR1 is GTSNPN and CDR2 is SVGIG in the germline V gene (reference sequence). DNA for the CDR3: TGTGCCTGGAGAGCAACGAACACCGGGGAGCTGTTTTTT. It encodes CAWRATNTGELFF.

This sequence joins TRBV20-1 and TRBJ2-6; 8 bases are a match to TRBD1. The CDR3 totals 20 residues. V was pared by 3 bases and J by 1 base, with 17 bases of the junction left unmatched. Germline values: CDR1 DFQATT, CDR2 SNEGSKA (reference sequence). In nucleotides, the CDR3 is TGCAGTGCTAGGCCCACAGGGGGAAAAATCGGCCCTTCTGGGGCCAACGTCCTGACTTTC. Encoded protein: CSARPTGGKIGPSGANVLTF.

This clonotype appeared many times. The chain links TRBV12-3 or TRBV12-4 to TRBJ2-7; maybe TRBD2 (5 bases). The CDR3 consists of 12 residues. Trimming removed 3 bases from V and 7 bases from J, with 10 bases in between. The CDR3, as DNA: TGTGCCAGCAGTTTTAAATCGGGAGAGCAGTACTTC. Its protein is CASSFKSGEQYF.

This clonotype was seen at least ten times. This chain joins TRBV6-2 or TRBV6-3 and TRBJ2-5, with 10 nucleotides matching TRBD2. J gave up 4 bases and V 2 bases, and 10 bases lay outside the gene matches. The germline gives CDR1 MNHEY, CDR2 SVGEGT. The CDR3 is made up of 17 amino acids. This CDR3 reads CASSYGSTSGMGETQYF. The CDR3, as DNA: TGTGCCAGCAGTTACGGGAGTACTAGCGGGATGGGAGAGACCCAGTACTTC.

The rearrangement joins TRBV18 to TRBJ1-2; 8 bases fit TRBD1. J was trimmed by 4 bases and V by 3 bases; bases with no gene match: 4. Per germline, CDR1 KGHSH and CDR2 LQKENI. The CDR3 runs 14 residues. This chain's CDR3 is CASSPGTGLYGYTF. CDR3 DNA sequence: TGTGCCAGCTCACCTGGGACAGGCCTCTATGGCTACACCTTC.

This clonotype was detected ten times or more. V gene TRBV28 combines with J gene TRBJ2-3; weak D call: TRBD2 (6 bases). This CDR3 is built from 15 residues. V lost 2 bases, J lost 0 bases, and 9 bases lay in between. Per the germline V gene, CDR1 is MDHEN and CDR2 is SYDVKM. The CDR3 spells CASSLLAPSTDTQYF. The CDR3 nucleotides are TGTGCCAGCAGTTTACTAGCGCCTAGCACAGATACGCAGTATTTT. The full variable domain, rest sourced from reference TRBV28 and TRBJ2-3, is DVKVTQSSRYLVKRTGEKVFLECVQDMDHENMFWYRQDPGLGLRLIYFSYDVKMKEKGDIPEGYSVSREKKERFSLILESASTNQTSMYLCASSLLAPSTDTQYFGPGTRLTVL.

This clonotype appeared many times. The chain joins TRBV2 to TRBJ2-2; 9 bases match TRBD2. The CDR3 totals 15 residues. V lost 4 bases to trimming and J lost 7 bases; unmatched junction nucleotides: 7. Germline V CDR1 and CDR2: SNHLY, FYNNEI. The CDR3 spells CASSAAGGARGELFF. The CDR3 region has the DNA TGTGCCAGCAGTGCAGCGGGGGGTGCCCGCGGGGAGCTGTTTTTT.

This clonotype came up many times. V and J are TRBV19 and TRBJ1-2; TRBD1 matches 9 bases. Germline CDR1 and CDR2: LNHDA and SQIVND (reference sequence). The CDR3 has 18 amino acids. After removal of 7 bases from V and 6 bases from J, the junction contained 21 bases not matched to a gene. The CDR3 DNA sequence: TGTGCCAGTAATAGGGTAATACGGGACAGGGTAGCGGCGAATGGCTACACCTTC. This sequence encodes CASNRVIRDRVAANGYTF.

This clonotype was picked up a small number of times. The chain carries TRBV9 and TRBJ2-5; TRBD1 might be the D (6 bases). V shed 0 bases and J shed 3 bases, with 15 bases lying between them. In germline, CDR1 is SGDLS, CDR2 YYNGEE. The CDR3 is made up of 16 amino acids. The CDR3 nucleotides read TGTGCCAGCAGCGTAGATTCAGGACAGATTGAAGAGACCCAGTACTTC. This encodes CASSVDSGQIEETQYF.

This clonotype was observed at least ten times. The V gene is TRBV10-1, the J gene TRBJ2-1; D is uncertain. From germline, CDR1 is WNHNN and CDR2 SYGVQD (reference sequence). The CDR3 has 16 residues. V shed 4 bases and J shed 0 bases, with 13 bases lying between them. The CDR3 here is CASSVDIQSSYNEQFF. CDR3 bases: TGCGCCAGCAGTGTTGATATTCAAAGCTCCTACAATGAGCAGTTCTTC.

This clonotype was seen many times. The chain employs TRBV12-3 or TRBV12-4 and TRBJ2-2; TRBD2 agrees at 11 bases. Losses at the gene ends were 5 bases for V and 12 bases for J; bases not matched to a gene: 14. This CDR3 contains 16 residues. CDR3 DNA: TGTGCCAGCAGTGCGGGACTAGCGGCCCCCAGTCAGCAGCTGTTTTTT. It encodes CASSAGLAAPSQQLFF.

This clonotype was picked up many times. This chain uses TRBV29-1 with TRBJ1-4; TRBD1 agrees at 7 bases. The V and J ends lost 7 bases and 8 bases, in that order; junction bases with no gene match: 19. The CDR3 is 16 residues long. Germline V gene data show CDR1 as SQVTM and CDR2 as ANQGSEA. The CDR3 sequence: CSASGRQGMGQEKLFF. In nucleotides, the CDR3 is TGCAGCGCTTCCGGCAGACAGGGTATGGGTCAAGAAAAACTGTTTTTT.

This chain connects TRBV9 to TRBJ2-7, with 7 bases aligning to TRBD2. This CDR3 region has 15 residues. The trim removed 0 bases at V and 5 bases at J, leaving 8 bases unmatched. The germline CDR1 and CDR2 sequences are SGDLS and YYNGEE. The CDR3 protein is CASSVGGGGADEQYF. The CDR3 DNA follows: TGTGCCAGCAGCGTAGGAGGCGGGGGTGCGGACGAGCAGTACTTC.

The V and J genes are TRBV5-8 and TRBJ2-7, with D possibly matching TRBD2 (6 bases). The length of the CDR3 is 16 residues. Germline CDR1 reads SGHTS; CDR2 reads YDEGEE. V was shortened by 0 bases and J by 1 base, with 14 bases between the two germline ends. The CDR3 sequence: CASSLVGGSGSYEQYF. CDR3 in DNA: TGTGCCAGCAGCTTGGTCGGAGGCAGCGGGTCCTACGAGCAGTACTTC.

This clonotype came up a few times. This rearrangement joins TRBV6-1 to TRBJ1-5, with D unclear. Trimming removed 4 bases at V and 4 bases at J, with 14 bases between. The length of the CDR3 is 15 residues. Germline CDR1 MNHNS, CDR2 SASEGT. CDR3 sequence (DNA): TGTGCCAGCAGTGTAACCCCCGAGGGAAATCAGCCCCAGCATTTT. Encoded protein: CASSVTPEGNQPQHF.

This clonotype appeared many times. The chain combines TRBV2 with TRBJ2-1, with D maybe TRBD1 (6 bases). Trimming stripped 4 bases from V and 0 bases from J, with 16 bases between. The CDR3 length is 17 residues. The V gene's germline CDR1 is SNHLY and CDR2 FYNNEI. This chain's CDR3 is CASSGSVRGFSYNEQFF. The DNA for the CDR3 is TGTGCCAGCAGTGGGTCCGTTAGGGGGTTCTCCTACAATGAGCAGTTCTTC.

This clonotype has a handful of counts. This chain connects TRBV9 to TRBJ2-7; D gene unclear. The CDR3 has 14 amino acids. Per the germline V gene, CDR1 is SGDLS and CDR2 is YYNGEE. Trimming took off 2 bases at V and 5 bases at J, with 14 bases between the two ends. CDR3 region: CASSVDTAPDEQYF. CDR3 bases: TGTGCCAGCAGCGTCGACACGGCCCCCGACGAGCAGTACTTC.

The chain carries TRBV12-3 or TRBV12-4 and TRBJ2-1, with 9 bases identical to TRBD2. This CDR3 has 17 residues. V gave up 6 bases and J gave up 2 bases; unmatched junction bases: 11. Written as DNA, the CDR3 is TGTGCCAGCAGCCTCGTTGGGGCGGGGGGGCCCTACAATGAGCAGTTCTTC. This codes for CASSLVGAGGPYNEQFF.

This chain connects TRBV5-1 to TRBJ2-5; possible D gene TRBD1, 7 bases. The germline V gene encodes CDR1 SGHRS and CDR2 YFSETQ. V was trimmed by 3 bases and J by 2 bases, leaving 14 bases between them. The CDR3 is 15 residues long. CDR3 coding DNA: TGCGCCAGCAGCTCGGGGGACAGTTTTCAAGAGACCCAGTACTTC. Amino acids: CASSSGDSFQETQYF. The entire variable domain, with the rest obtained from reference TRBV5-1 and TRBJ2-5, is as follows: KAGVTQTPRYLIKTRGQQVTLSCSPISGHRSVSWYQQTPGQGLQFLFEYFSETQRNKGNFPGRFSGRQFSNSRSEMNVSTLELGDSALYLCASSSGDSFQETQYFGPGTRLLVL.

Details on this clonotype: Since a far larger clone is one base different, this is likely a read error. The chain combines TRBV7-2 with TRBJ2-1; D is undetermined. This CDR3 is built from 11 residues. Per germline, CDR1 SGHTA and CDR2 FQGNSA. Deletions cut 6 bases from V and 4 bases from J, with 4 bases between. The chain's CDR3 is CASRKYNEQFF. The CDR3 bases are TGTGCCAGCAGAAAGTACAATGAGCAGTTCTTC.

This clonotype showed up just a few times. This rearrangement joins TRBV29-1 to TRBJ2-7; D remains unclear. The CDR3 has 13 amino acids. Trimming shortened V by 4 bases and J by 0 bases, and 10 bases separated the two germline ends. Germline lookup yields CDR1 SQVTM and CDR2 ANQGSEA. In DNA, the CDR3 is TGCAGCGTTGGGCATTCGAGCTCCTACGAGCAGTACTTC. Its translation: CSVGHSSSYEQYF.

This clonotype showed up just a few times. The chain joins TRBV19 to TRBJ1-4; D is unclear. CDR1 is LNHDA, CDR2 SQIVND, per germline (reference sequence). Trimming removed 1 base at V and 6 bases at J, with 12 bases between. This CDR3 spans 15 amino acids. CDR3 DNA: TGTGCCAGTAGTATAGTTACGGGATTAGATGAAAAACTGTTTTTT. Translating gives CASSIVTGLDEKLFF.

This clonotype showed up many times. This chain uses TRBV18 with TRBJ1-1; 8 bases are a match to TRBD1. This CDR3 contains 16 residues. V was pared by 5 bases and J by 0 bases, with 8 bases of the junction left unmatched. Germline values: CDR1 KGHSH, CDR2 LQKENI. CDR3 sequence (DNA): TGTGCCAGCTCAACAGACAGGGGAAGCATGAACACTGAAGCTTTCTTT. This codes for CASSTDRGSMNTEAFF.

This clonotype appeared many times. This chain links TRBV5-1 with TRBJ2-3; 8 nucleotides agree with TRBD1. The CDR3 totals 16 residues. CDR1 and CDR2 (germline): SGHRS, YFSETQ. J gave up 1 base and V 2 bases, and 6 bases lay outside the gene matches. The CDR3 coding sequence is TGCGCCAGCAGCTTCTTCGCAGGGGGCGGCACAGATACGCAGTATTTT. Protein sequence: CASSFFAGGGTDTQYF. Full variable domain (remainder filled in from reference TRBV5-1 and TRBJ2-3): KAGVTQTPRYLIKTRGQQVTLSCSPISGHRSVSWYQQTPGQGLQFLFEYFSETQRNKGNFPGRFSGRQFSNSRSEMNVSTLELGDSALYLCASSFFAGGGTDTQYFGPGTRLTVL.

This clonotype was counted ten times or more. The chain recombines TRBV5-1 with TRBJ1-1; possible D gene TRBD1, 5 bases. V lost 8 bases and J 1 base, leaving 15 bases between the germline ends. Germline V gene sequence: CDR1 SGHRS, CDR2 YFSETQ. This CDR3 contains 14 residues. The CDR3 protein is CARGREGWNTEAFF. Here the CDR3 DNA reads TGCGCCAGAGGGCGAGAGGGGTGGAACACTGAAGCTTTCTTT.

This clonotype occurred many times. This chain joins TRBV7-6 and TRBJ1-1; D unclear. Looked up from germline, CDR1 is SGHVS and CDR2 is FNYEAQ. The CDR3 runs 13 residues. Trimming shortened V by 5 bases and J by 2 bases, and 9 bases separated the two germline ends. The CDR3 DNA is TGTGCCAGCAGCCAGGCCGCTAACACTGAAGCTTTCTTT. Its translation is CASSQAANTEAFF.

The chain is built from TRBV25-1 and TRBJ1-4; D is perhaps TRBD1 (5 bases). The germline V and J ends were trimmed by 5 bases and 4 bases, with 11 bases remaining between them. There are 14 residues in the CDR3. Germline CDR1 is MGHDK and CDR2 is SYGVNS. CDR3: CASSQTEVNEKLFF. The CDR3 DNA reads TGTGCCAGCAGTCAGACAGAGGTTAATGAAAAACTGTTTTTT.

This clonotype has a count of ten or more. The rearrangement uses TRBV11-2 and TRBJ1-2, with a tentative D call TRBD1 (5 bases). The CDR3 totals 16 residues. The V gene lost 4 bases and the J gene lost 1 base, with 16 bases spanning the gap. The germline CDR1 and CDR2 sequences are SGHAT and FQNNGV. CDR3 sequence (DNA): TGTGCCAGCAGCTCGGCCGGGACGCTCCGTAACTATGGCTACACCTTC. This translates into CASSSAGTLRNYGYTF.

The V gene is TRBV15, the J gene TRBJ2-3; 8 bases map to TRBD1. CDR3 size: 16 residues. V shed 0 bases and J 4 bases; nucleotides not matched to a gene: 6. Germline CDR1 and CDR2: LNHNV and YYDKDF (reference sequence). The CDR3 sequence is CATSRDIRGQADTQYF. The CDR3 region has the DNA TGTGCCACCAGCAGAGATATCAGGGGGCAGGCAGATACGCAGTATTTT.

This clonotype was seen at least ten times. The CDR3 sequence is CASSFSGRDDNEQFF. The CDR3, as DNA: TGTGCCAGCAGCTTCTCCGGGAGGGATGACAATGAGCAGTTCTTC. The rearrangement links TRBV7-3 to TRBJ2-1, with TRBD2 matching over 8 bases. The V gene end was trimmed by 3 bases and the J gene end by 5 bases; junction bases not matched to a gene: 6. The germline CDR1 and CDR2 sequences are SGHTA and FQGTGA. The CDR3 extends over 15 amino acids.

This clonotype has just a few counts. Possible read error: a much larger clone is one base away. The chain uses TRBV6-2 or TRBV6-3 and TRBJ1-5, with TRBD1 as a possible D gene (6 bases). Trimming pared 0 bases from V and 6 bases from J, leaving 12 bases between. The CDR3 covers 15 residues. In germline, CDR1 is MNHEY, CDR2 SVGEGT. The CDR3 region is CASSYSRGGTQPQHF. CDR3 DNA sequence: TGTGCCAGCAGTTACTCGAGGGGGGGCACTCAGCCCCAGCATTTT.